This T cell receptor beta chain was recorded in a study of T cell responses to AZD1222 COVID-19 vaccine. Overall study results and limits: Spike-specific TCR breadth and depth rose after two AZD1222 doses.

Measured with immunoSEQ multiplex PCR; TCRdb has only the in-frame clones, and not every one. The data show some 97,000 clones, roughly 89% seen once. V shed 6 bases and J shed 8 bases, with 14 bases lying between them. The CDR3 runs 14 residues. CDR1 is MNHEY and CDR2 is SVGAGI in the germline V gene. Concerning this clone: Antigen specificity is unknown.

The material sequenced was peripheral blood, taken on day 0 of AZD1222 vaccination. The receptor was derived from an adult in good health. The chain uses TRBV6-5 and TRBJ1-6; the D is unclear. The CDR3 sequence: CASRLRADDSPLHF. Here the CDR3 DNA reads TGTGCCAGCAGACTCCGCGCGGACGATTCACCCCTCCACTTT.